This TCR beta chain is drawn from a study of control samples from healthy donors and cancer patients. Measured with immunoSEQ multiplex PCR; TCRdb has only the in-frame clones, and not every one. The sample lists around 140,000 clones, less than 95% occurring once. The CDR3 loop spans 14 amino acids. Trimming at V came to 10 bases and at J to 1 base, leaving 9 bases not matched to a gene. The germline V gene has CDR1 MNHEY and CDR2 SVGAGI. The chain joins TRBV6-5 to TRBJ1-1, with 7 bases matching TRBD1. This clonotype was sampled from a man aged 18 to 29 in good health. The sample consisted of blood. CDR3 in DNA: TGTGCCACACAGTCGGGACAGAAGAACACTGAAGCTTTCTTT. This encodes CATQSGQKNTEAFF.